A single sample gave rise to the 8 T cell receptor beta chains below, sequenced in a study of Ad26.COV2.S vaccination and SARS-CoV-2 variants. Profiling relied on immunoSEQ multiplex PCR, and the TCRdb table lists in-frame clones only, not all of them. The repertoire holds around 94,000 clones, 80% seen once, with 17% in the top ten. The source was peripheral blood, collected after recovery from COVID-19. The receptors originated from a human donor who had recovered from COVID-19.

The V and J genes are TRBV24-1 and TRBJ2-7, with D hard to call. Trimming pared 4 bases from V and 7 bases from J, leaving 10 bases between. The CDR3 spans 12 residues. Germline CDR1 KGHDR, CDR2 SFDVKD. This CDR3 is CATSETVGEQYF. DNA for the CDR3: TGTGCCACCAGTGAAACAGTGGGGGAGCAGTACTTC.

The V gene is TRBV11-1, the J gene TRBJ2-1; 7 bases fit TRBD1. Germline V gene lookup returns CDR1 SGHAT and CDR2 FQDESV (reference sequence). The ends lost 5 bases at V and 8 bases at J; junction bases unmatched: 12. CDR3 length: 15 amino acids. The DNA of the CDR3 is TGTGCCAGCAGCAGAACCCCCGGACAGGCTGATGAGCAGTTCTTC. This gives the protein CASSRTPGQADEQFF. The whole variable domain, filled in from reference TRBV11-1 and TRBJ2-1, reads EAEVAQSPRYKITEKSQAVAFWCDPISGHATLYWYRQILGQGPELLVQFQDESVVDDSQLPKDRFSAERLKGVDSTLKIQPAELGDSAMYLCASSRTPGQADEQFFGPGTRLTVL.

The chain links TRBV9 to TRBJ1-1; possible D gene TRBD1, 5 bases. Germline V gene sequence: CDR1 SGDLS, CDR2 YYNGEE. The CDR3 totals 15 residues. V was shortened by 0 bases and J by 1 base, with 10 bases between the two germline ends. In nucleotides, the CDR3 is TGTGCCAGCAGCGTAGGAGACGGGGGGAACACTGAAGCTTTCTTT. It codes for CASSVGDGGNTEAFF.

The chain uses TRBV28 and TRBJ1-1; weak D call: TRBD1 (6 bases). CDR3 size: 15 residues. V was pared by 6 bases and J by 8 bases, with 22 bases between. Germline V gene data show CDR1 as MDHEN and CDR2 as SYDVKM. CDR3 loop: CASRTAFGTQREAFF. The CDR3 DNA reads TGTGCCAGCAGAACGGCCTTCGGGACACAGCGGGAAGCTTTCTTT.

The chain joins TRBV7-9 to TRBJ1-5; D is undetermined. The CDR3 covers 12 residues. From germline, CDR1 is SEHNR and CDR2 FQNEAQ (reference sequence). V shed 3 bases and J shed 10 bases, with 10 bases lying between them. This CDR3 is CASSLNREPQHF. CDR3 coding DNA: TGTGCCAGCAGCTTGAATAGGGAACCCCAGCATTTT.

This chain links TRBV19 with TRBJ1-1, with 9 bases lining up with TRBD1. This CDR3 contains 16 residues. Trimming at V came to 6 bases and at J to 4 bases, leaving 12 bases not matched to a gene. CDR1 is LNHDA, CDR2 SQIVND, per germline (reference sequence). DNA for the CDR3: TGTGCCAGTAGCAACTCTGGGACAGGGATGTTCACTGAAGCTTTCTTT. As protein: CASSNSGTGMFTEAFF.

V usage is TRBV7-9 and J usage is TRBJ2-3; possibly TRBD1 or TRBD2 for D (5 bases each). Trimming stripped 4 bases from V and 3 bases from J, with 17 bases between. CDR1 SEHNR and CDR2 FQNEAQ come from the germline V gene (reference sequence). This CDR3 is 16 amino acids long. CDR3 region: CASSSALGWGTDTQYF. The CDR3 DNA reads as TGTGCCAGCAGCTCAGCTCTGGGATGGGGGACAGATACGCAGTATTTT.

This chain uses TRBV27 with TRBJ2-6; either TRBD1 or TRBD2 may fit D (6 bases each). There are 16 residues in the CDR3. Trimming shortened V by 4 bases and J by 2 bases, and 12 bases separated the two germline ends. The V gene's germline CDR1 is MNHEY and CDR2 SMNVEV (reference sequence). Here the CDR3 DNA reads TGTGCCAGCAGTTACGAAGGGGGGACTGGGGCCAACGTCCTGACTTTC. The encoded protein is CASSYEGGTGANVLTF.